This entry is about one T cell receptor beta chain. Its target is not known. These data come from a study of blood T cells in healthy people across ages. Study-level points and caveats: Expanded clonotype shifts may have been confounded, as the donors had an unknown CMV status. The study found TCR beta diversity correlated strongly with naive T cell percentage. More naive CD4+ cells and higher diversity marked long-lived donors relative to aged donors.

It was approximately 10 milliliters of peripheral blood that were drawn from each donor. This CDR3 region has 14 residues. V shed 0 bases and J 6 bases; nucleotides not matched to a gene: 2. A second PCR of 7 to 11 cycles used a sample-barcoded 5' primer and a J-beta primer mix. In TCRdb, the 5' RACE reads were re-called with MiXCR into one record per CDR3 protein. The sample has about 580,000 distinct CDR3 sequences, around 48% seen once. The sample consisted of blood. The sequence was obtained from a man older than 75 in good health. The chain employs TRBV12-3 or TRBV12-4 and TRBJ1-1; TRBD1 agrees at 9 bases. The DNA of the CDR3 is TGTGCCAGCAGTTTAGCAAGACAGGGGGCTGAAGCTTTCTTT. Protein sequence: CASSLARQGAEAFF.